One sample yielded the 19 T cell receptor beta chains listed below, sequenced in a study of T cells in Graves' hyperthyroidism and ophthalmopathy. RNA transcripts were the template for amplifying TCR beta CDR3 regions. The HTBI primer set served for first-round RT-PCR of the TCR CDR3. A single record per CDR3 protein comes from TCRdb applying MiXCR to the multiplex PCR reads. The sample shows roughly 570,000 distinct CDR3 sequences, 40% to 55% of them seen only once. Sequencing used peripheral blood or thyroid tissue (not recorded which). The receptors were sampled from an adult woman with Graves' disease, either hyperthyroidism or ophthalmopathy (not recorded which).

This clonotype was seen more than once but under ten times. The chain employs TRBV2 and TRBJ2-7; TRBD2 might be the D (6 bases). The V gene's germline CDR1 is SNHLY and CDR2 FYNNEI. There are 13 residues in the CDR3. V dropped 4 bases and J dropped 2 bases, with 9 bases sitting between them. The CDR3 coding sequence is TGTGCCAGCAGTGTAGGAGGGGCCTACGAGCAGTACTTC. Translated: CASSVGGAYEQYF.

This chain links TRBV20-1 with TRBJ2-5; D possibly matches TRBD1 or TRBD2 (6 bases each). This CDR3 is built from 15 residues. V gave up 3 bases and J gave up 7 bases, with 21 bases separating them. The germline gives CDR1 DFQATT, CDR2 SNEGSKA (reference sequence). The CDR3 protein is CSASSWGPKGGTQYF. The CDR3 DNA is TGCAGTGCTAGCAGCTGGGGCCCCAAGGGGGGGACCCAGTACTTC.

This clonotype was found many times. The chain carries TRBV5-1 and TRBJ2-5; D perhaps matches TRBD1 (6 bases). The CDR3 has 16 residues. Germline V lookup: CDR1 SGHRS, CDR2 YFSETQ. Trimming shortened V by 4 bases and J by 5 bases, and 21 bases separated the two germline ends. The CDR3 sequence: CASSAPKQGLGETQYF. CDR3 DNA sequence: TGCGCCAGCAGCGCACCGAAACAGGGTCTTGGCGAGACCCAGTACTTC.

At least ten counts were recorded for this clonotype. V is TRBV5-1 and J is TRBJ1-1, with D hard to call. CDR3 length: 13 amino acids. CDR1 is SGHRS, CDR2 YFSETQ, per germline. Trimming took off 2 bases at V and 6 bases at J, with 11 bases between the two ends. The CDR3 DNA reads TGCGCCAGCAGCTTCACGGGTGGGGCTGAAGCTTTCTTT. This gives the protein CASSFTGGAEAFF. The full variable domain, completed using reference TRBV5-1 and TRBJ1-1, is KAGVTQTPRYLIKTRGQQVTLSCSPISGHRSVSWYQQTPGQGLQFLFEYFSETQRNKGNFPGRFSGRQFSNSRSEMNVSTLELGDSALYLCASSFTGGAEAFFGQGTRLTVV.

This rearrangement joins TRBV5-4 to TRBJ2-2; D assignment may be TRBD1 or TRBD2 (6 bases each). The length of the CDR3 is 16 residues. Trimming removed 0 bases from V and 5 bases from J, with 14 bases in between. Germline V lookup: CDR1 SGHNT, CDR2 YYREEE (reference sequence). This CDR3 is CASSLEPRGGTGELFF. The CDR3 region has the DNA TGTGCCAGCAGCTTGGAGCCCAGAGGGGGGACCGGGGAGCTGTTTTTT.

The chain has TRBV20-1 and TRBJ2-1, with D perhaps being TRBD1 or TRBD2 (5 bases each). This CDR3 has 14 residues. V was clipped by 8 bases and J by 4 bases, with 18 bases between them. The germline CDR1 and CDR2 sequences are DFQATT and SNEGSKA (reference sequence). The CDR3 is CSQFMGPAYNEQFF. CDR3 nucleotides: TGCAGTCAATTCATGGGACCGGCGTACAATGAGCAGTTCTTC.

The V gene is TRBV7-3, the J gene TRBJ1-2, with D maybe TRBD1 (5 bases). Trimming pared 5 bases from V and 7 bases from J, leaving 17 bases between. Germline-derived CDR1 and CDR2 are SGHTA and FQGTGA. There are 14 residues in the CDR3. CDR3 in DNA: TGTGCCAGCAGCCAAGTGGGACTCTGGCCTGGCTACACCTTC. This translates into CASSQVGLWPGYTF.

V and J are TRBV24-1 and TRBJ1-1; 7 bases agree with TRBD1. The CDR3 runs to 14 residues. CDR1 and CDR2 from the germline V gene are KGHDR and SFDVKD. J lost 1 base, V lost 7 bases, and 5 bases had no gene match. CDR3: CATSGWTGNTEAFF. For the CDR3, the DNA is TGTGCCACCAGCGGGTGGACAGGGAACACTGAAGCTTTCTTT.

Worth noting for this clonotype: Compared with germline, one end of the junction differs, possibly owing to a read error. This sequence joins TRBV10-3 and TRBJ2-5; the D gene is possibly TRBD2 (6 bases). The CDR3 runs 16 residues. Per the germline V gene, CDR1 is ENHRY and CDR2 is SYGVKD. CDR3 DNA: TGTGCCATCAGTGGAGACCTAGCGACCCTCCAAGAGGCCCAGTACTTC. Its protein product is CAISGDLATLQEAQYF.

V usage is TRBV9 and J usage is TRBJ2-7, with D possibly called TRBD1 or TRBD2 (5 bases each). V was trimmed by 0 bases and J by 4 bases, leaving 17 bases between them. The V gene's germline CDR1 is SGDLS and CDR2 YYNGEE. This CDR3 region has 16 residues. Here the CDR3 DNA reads TGTGCCAGCAGCGTAGATTGGCAGGGACCTGAGTACGAGCAGTACTTC. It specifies CASSVDWQGPEYEQYF.

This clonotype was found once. The CDR3 nucleotides are TGTGCCAGCAGTGGCCGGGACAGGGGAGTTGGCTACACCTTC. This codes for CASSGRDRGVGYTF. V usage is TRBV12-3 or TRBV12-4 and J usage is TRBJ1-2, with 10 bases that match TRBD1. Unmatched junction bases numbered 7, after V lost 5 bases and J lost 7 bases. The CDR3 has 14 residues.

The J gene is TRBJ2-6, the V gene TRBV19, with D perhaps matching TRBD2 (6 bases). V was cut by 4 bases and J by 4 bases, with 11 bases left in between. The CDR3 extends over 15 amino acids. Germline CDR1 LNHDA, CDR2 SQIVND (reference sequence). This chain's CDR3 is CASSREVYGANVLTF. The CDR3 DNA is TGTGCCAGTAGTAGGGAGGTTTACGGGGCCAACGTCCTGACTTTC.

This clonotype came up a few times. The CDR3 DNA reads TGTGCCAGCAGTTCGGGACACGGAGTTGCCGAGCAGTACTTC. Residues: CASSSGHGVAEQYF. The chain couples TRBV27 to TRBJ2-7, with D possibly TRBD1 on 6 matching bases. This CDR3 contains 14 residues. The V end lost 4 bases, the J end lost 6 bases, and 16 bases lay between the germline ends. The germline CDR1 and CDR2 sequences are MNHEY and SMNVEV (reference sequence).

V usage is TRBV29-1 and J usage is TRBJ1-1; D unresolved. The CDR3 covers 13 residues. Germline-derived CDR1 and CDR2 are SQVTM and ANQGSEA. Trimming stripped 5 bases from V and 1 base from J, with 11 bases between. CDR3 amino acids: CSVKAEENTEAFF. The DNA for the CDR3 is TGCAGCGTTAAGGCGGAAGAGAACACTGAAGCTTTCTTT.

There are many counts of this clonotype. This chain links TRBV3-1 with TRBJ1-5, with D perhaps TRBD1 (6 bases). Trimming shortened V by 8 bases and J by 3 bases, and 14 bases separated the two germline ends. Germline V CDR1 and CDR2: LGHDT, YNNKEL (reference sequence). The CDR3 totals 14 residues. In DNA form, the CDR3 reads TGTGCCAGCGGACAGACAGGACACAATCAGCCCCAGCATTTT. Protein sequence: CASGQTGHNQPQHF.

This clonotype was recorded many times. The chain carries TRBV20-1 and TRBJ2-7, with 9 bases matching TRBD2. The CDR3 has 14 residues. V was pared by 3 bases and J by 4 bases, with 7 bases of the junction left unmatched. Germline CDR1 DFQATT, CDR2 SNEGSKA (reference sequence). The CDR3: CSARSGSGSYEQYF. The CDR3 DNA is TGCAGTGCTAGGAGCGGTAGCGGGAGTTACGAGCAGTACTTC.

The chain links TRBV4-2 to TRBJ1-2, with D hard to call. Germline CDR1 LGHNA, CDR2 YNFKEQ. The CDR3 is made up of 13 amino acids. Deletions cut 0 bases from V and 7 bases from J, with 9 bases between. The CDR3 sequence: CASSQDRRGGYTF. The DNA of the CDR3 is TGTGCCAGCAGCCAAGATCGACGGGGTGGCTACACCTTC.

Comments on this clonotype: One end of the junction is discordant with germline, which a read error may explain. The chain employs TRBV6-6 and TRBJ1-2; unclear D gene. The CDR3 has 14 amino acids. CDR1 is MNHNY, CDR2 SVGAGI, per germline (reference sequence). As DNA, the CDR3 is TGCGCCAGCAGCTCCCCCACGACGGCCTGTGGCTACACCTTC. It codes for CASSSPTTACGYTF.

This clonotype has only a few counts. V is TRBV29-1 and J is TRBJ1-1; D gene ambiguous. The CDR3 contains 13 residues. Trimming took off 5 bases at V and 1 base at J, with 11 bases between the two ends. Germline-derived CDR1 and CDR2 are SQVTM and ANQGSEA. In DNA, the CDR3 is TGCAGCGTTCTCGGGCCATCGAACACTGAAGCTTTCTTT. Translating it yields CSVLGPSNTEAFF.